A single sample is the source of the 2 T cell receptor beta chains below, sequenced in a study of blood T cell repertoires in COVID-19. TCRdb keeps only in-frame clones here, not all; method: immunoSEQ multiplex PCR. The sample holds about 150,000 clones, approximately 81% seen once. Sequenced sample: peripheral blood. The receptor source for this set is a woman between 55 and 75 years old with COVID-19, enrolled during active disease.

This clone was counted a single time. CDR3 sequence (DNA): TGTGCCAGCTCATCGACAGGGGTTGGCGGGGAGCTGTTTTTT. This encodes CASSSTGVGGELFF. This sequence joins TRBV18 and TRBJ2-2; the match to TRBD1 covers 8 bases. The CDR3 length is 14 residues. The junction had 6 bases not matched to a gene; V was cut back by 5 bases and J by 7 bases. Germline CDR1 and CDR2: KGHSH and LQKENI.

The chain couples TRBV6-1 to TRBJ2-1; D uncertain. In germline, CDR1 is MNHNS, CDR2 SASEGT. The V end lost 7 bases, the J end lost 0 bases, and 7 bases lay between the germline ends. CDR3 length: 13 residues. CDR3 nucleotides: TGTGCCAGCACCAGTGCCTCCTACAATGAGCAGTTCTTC. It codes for CASTSASYNEQFF.